This T cell receptor beta chain was identified during a study of OX40 agonist ivuxolimab in advanced cancers. Overall study results and limits: Undetermined was the antigen specificity of the expanded peripheral T cells. The average count of expanded clones was higher among CD8+ T cells than among CD4+.

CDR1 and CDR2 (germline): SGHAT, FQNNGV. This CDR3 region has 15 residues. V lost 5 bases to trimming and J lost 2 bases, with 15 bases between them. The assay was immunoSEQ multiplex PCR, and TCRdb's table has in-frame clones only and misses some. Of 50,000 to 70,000 clones listed, under 90% are singletons. This clone was counted between two and nine times. Its antigen is currently unknown. This chain connects TRBV11-2 to TRBJ1-2; D is possibly TRBD1 (6 bases). The sequencing here drew on CD4+ or CD8+ T cells sorted from blood, taken in a trial of the OX40 agonist ivuxolimab. This receptor was taken from an adult with an advanced solid tumor such as melanoma, head and neck, liver or kidney cancer. CDR3 loop: CASSAFRGRNYGYTF. For the CDR3, the DNA is TGTGCCAGCAGCGCCTTCAGGGGCCGCAACTATGGCTACACCTTC.